This passage covers 18 T cell receptor beta chains from one sample sequenced in a study of blood T cell repertoires in COVID-19. Measured with immunoSEQ multiplex PCR; TCRdb has only the in-frame clones, and not every one. The table has approximately 70,000 clones, 60% to 80% seen once. The sequencing sample was made of peripheral blood. The receptors shown here come from a woman in her sixties or seventies with acute or convalescent COVID-19.

The V and J genes are TRBV6-5 and TRBJ2-1; no clear D. The CDR3 is made up of 11 amino acids. The V gene's germline CDR1 is MNHEY and CDR2 SVGAGI. Trimming took off 8 bases at V and 8 bases at J, with 10 bases between the two ends. CDR3 in DNA: TGTGCCAGCCAGTTCCTGCATGAGCAGTTCTTC. It is translated as CASQFLHEQFF.

This clone was counted only a few times. This chain connects TRBV6-5 to TRBJ1-6; 8 bases line up with TRBD1. V dropped 6 bases and J dropped 7; count of bases not matched to a gene: 8. Germline CDR1 and CDR2: MNHEY and SVGAGI. This CDR3 comprises 15 residues. In DNA form, the CDR3 reads TGTGCCAGCAGCATAACTGGGACAGGAAATTCACCCCTCCACTTT. It yields the protein CASSITGTGNSPLHF.

The genes are TRBV19 and TRBJ1-2; D is unclear. The V end was cut by 3 bases, the J end by 6 bases, with 14 bases between. This CDR3 has 14 amino acids. From germline, CDR1 is LNHDA and CDR2 SQIVND (reference sequence). For the CDR3, the DNA is TGTGCCAGTAGTATGCGGGTTAGAAATAATGGCTACACCTTC. Its translation: CASSMRVRNNGYTF.

The chain combines TRBV4-3 with TRBJ2-1; TRBD2 agrees at 8 bases. Germline CDR1 LGHNA, CDR2 YSLEER. The CDR3 totals 18 residues. The junction had 17 bases not matched to a gene; V was cut back by 0 bases and J by 10 bases. This chain's CDR3 is CASSQETAGAGAPAEQFF. The CDR3, as DNA: TGCGCCAGCAGCCAAGAAACGGCCGGAGCGGGGGCTCCGGCCGAGCAGTTCTTC.

The genes are TRBV7-6 and TRBJ2-7; 7 bases match TRBD2. With 1 base clipped from V and 2 bases from J, the junction kept 2 bases outside the gene matches. Germline V gives CDR1 SGHVS, CDR2 FNYEAQ. There are 14 residues in the CDR3. CDR3 amino acids: CASSLERGAYEQYF. The CDR3 DNA is TGTGCCAGCAGCTTAGAGCGGGGAGCCTACGAGCAGTACTTC. Combining the CDR3 with reference TRBV7-6 and TRBJ2-7 gives the whole variable domain GAGVSQSPRYKVTKRGQDVALRCDPISGHVSLYWYRQALGQGPEFLTYFNYEAQQDKSGLPNDRFSAERPEGSISTLTIQRTEQRDSAMYRCASSLERGAYEQYFGPGTRLTVT.

J is TRBJ2-1 and V is TRBV10-3; D possibly corresponds to TRBD1 (5 bases). The CDR3 has 12 amino acids. V was clipped by 4 bases and J by 6 bases, with 7 bases between them. The V gene's germline CDR1 is ENHRY and CDR2 SYGVKD. CDR3 protein: CAISGTLNEQFF. The CDR3 DNA is TGTGCCATCAGTGGGACACTCAATGAGCAGTTCTTC.

The CDR3 spells CASSLEGEGTEAFF. The CDR3 nucleotides read TGTGCCAGCAGCTTAGAGGGGGAGGGGACTGAAGCTTTCTTT. This chain links TRBV7-9 with TRBJ1-1; D perhaps matches TRBD1 (6 bases). The V end was cut by 1 base, the J end by 5 bases, with 11 bases between. The V gene's germline CDR1 is SEHNR and CDR2 FQNEAQ (reference sequence). This CDR3 has 14 amino acids.

V gene TRBV7-2 combines with J gene TRBJ1-5, with D tentatively TRBD1 (5 bases). The V gene lost 5 bases and the J gene lost 9 bases, with 17 bases spanning the gap. The CDR3 totals 14 residues. Germline V gene lookup returns CDR1 SGHTA and CDR2 FQGNSA. CDR3 loop: CASSGHTPPRPQHF. DNA of the CDR3: TGTGCCAGCAGCGGACACACCCCTCCCCGGCCCCAGCATTTT.

The chain combines TRBV6-6 with TRBJ2-6, with 9 nucleotides matching TRBD1. The CDR3 is 17 amino acids. With 5 bases clipped from V and 0 bases from J, the junction kept 5 bases outside the gene matches. Germline CDR1 and CDR2: MNHNY and SVGAGI (reference sequence). The CDR3 DNA reads as TGTGCCAGCAGTCGACAGGGGGGCACCTCTGGGGCCAACGTCCTGACTTTC. Encoded protein: CASSRQGGTSGANVLTF.

CDR3 in amino acids: CASSQGDRYTEAFF. The DNA of the CDR3 is TGTGCCAGCAGCCAAGGCGACAGGTACACTGAAGCTTTCTTT. The chain recombines TRBV14 with TRBJ1-1; a possible D gene is TRBD1 (6 bases). The CDR3 runs 14 residues. With 1 base removed from V and 3 bases from J, the gap between germline ends came to 9 bases. Germline CDR1 SGHDN, CDR2 FVKESK.

This sequence joins TRBV13 and TRBJ1-2, with unresolved D. Germline V gene sequence: CDR1 PRHDT, CDR2 FYEKMQ (reference sequence). V shed 5 bases and J shed 2 bases, with 18 bases lying between them. This CDR3 is built from 16 residues. The CDR3 DNA sequence: TGTGCCAGCAGCCTAGTAGGGCGGAGAGGGAACTATGGCTACACCTTC. As protein: CASSLVGRRGNYGYTF.

This chain connects TRBV6-2 or TRBV6-3 to TRBJ2-3; D not resolved. The length of the CDR3 is 12 residues. CDR1 and CDR2 from the germline V gene are MNHEY and SVGEGT. The V end lost 2 bases, the J end lost 6 bases, and 6 bases lay between the germline ends. The CDR3 DNA reads TGTGCCAGCAGTTACCCCCCGGATACGCAGTATTTT. It yields the protein CASSYPPDTQYF.

The rearrangement uses TRBV12-3 or TRBV12-4 and TRBJ2-7; 8 bases line up with TRBD2. The CDR3 has 12 residues. Germline trimming cut 7 bases from V and 4 bases from J; bases unmatched to any gene: 3. CDR3 sequence (DNA): TGTGCCAGCAAAGGACTAGCTTACGAGCAGTACTTC. Amino acids: CASKGLAYEQYF.

The chain carries TRBV11-3 and TRBJ2-1; 8 bases line up with TRBD1. The V and J ends lost 5 bases and 10 bases, in that order; junction bases with no gene match: 4. The CDR3 is 12 residues long. Germline V gene lookup returns CDR1 SGHNT and CDR2 YENEEA. This CDR3 is CASSPGGWEQFF. The CDR3 nucleotides are TGTGCCAGCAGCCCAGGGGGCTGGGAGCAGTTCTTC.

The chain links TRBV19 to TRBJ2-7, with 10 bases lining up with TRBD1. V lost 5 bases to trimming and J lost 1 base; unmatched junction nucleotides: 8. Germline lookup yields CDR1 LNHDA and CDR2 SQIVND (reference sequence). There are 16 residues in the CDR3. DNA for the CDR3: TGTGCCAGTAGTTCTGAAAGACAGGGGGCATCCTACGAGCAGTACTTC. Amino acid sequence: CASSSERQGASYEQYF.

The chain couples TRBV5-4 to TRBJ2-5, with D possibly matching TRBD1 (5 bases). The CDR3 is 13 amino acids. From germline, CDR1 is SGHNT and CDR2 YYREEE (reference sequence). Trimming pared 4 bases from V and 5 bases from J, leaving 12 bases between. The CDR3: CASSPGFDETQYF. The CDR3 nucleotides are TGTGCCAGCAGCCCAGGGTTTGACGAGACCCAGTACTTC.

This clone has only one observation. CDR3 in amino acids: CASSYGGLAGNTDTQYF. In DNA form, the CDR3 reads TGTGCCAGCAGTTATGGGGGACTAGCGGGGAACACAGATACGCAGTATTTT. The chain is built from TRBV2 and TRBJ2-3, with 13 bases aligning to TRBD2. V shed 5 bases, J shed 2 bases, and the junction held 7 bases outside the gene matches. CDR1 SNHLY and CDR2 FYNNEI come from the germline V gene. This CDR3 spans 17 amino acids.

CDR3 bases: TGCAGCGTTGACGTGAGCGGCTCCTACGAGCAGTACTTC. Translating it yields CSVDVSGSYEQYF. The chain recombines TRBV29-1 with TRBJ2-7, with D possibly matching TRBD2 (5 bases). This CDR3 comprises 13 residues. The V gene's germline CDR1 is SQVTM and CDR2 ANQGSEA. The V gene lost 3 bases and the J gene lost 0 bases, with 9 bases spanning the gap.